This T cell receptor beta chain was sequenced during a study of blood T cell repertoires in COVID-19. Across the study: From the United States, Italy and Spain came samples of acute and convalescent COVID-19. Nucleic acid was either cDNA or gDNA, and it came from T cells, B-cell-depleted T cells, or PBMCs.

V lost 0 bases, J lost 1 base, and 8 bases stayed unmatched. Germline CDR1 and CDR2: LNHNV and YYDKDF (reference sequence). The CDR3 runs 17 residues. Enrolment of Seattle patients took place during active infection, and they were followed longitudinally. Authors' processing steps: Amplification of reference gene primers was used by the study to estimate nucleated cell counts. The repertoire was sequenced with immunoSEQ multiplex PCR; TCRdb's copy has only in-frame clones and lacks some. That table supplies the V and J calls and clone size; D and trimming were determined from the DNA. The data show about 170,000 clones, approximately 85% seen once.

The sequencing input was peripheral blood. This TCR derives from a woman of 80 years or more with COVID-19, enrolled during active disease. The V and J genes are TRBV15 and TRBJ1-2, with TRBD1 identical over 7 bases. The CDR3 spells CATSRDRGQAINYGYTF. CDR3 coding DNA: TGTGCCACCAGCAGAGATAGAGGACAGGCGATTAACTATGGCTACACCTTC.